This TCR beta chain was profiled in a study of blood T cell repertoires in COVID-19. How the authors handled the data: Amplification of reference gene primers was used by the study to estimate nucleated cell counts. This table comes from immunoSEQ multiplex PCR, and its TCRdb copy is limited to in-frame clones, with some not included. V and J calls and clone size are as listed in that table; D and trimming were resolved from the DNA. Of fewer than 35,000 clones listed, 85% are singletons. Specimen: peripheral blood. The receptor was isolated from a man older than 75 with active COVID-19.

The CDR3 here is CASSPGTSNTDTQYF. CDR3 bases: TGTGCCAGCTCACCCGGGACTTCGAACACAGATACGCAGTATTTT. This sequence joins TRBV18 and TRBJ2-3, with a weak D call TRBD2 (6 bases). Trimming cost V 3 bases and J 2 bases, with 12 bases left between them. The CDR3 has 15 amino acids. CDR1 is KGHSH, CDR2 LQKENI, per germline.